Here is one TCR beta chain with its context. Assay: immunoSEQ multiplex PCR; the TCRdb copy retains only in-frame clones and omits some. This table has some 130,000 clones, under 95% appearing once. The data were obtained in a study of blood T cell repertoires in COVID-19. Overall study: Some COVID-19 samples were acute and others convalescent; all came from the United States, Italy and Spain. The cDNA or gDNA used as material had been derived from T cells, B-cell-depleted T cells, or PBMCs.

Germline V gene data show CDR1 as MNHEY and CDR2 as SVGAGI. There are 13 residues in the CDR3. Between the trimmed V and J ends, which lost 6 bases and 9 bases, there was a span of 12 bases. This chain uses TRBV6-5 with TRBJ1-6; tentatively, D is TRBD1 (6 bases). The sample was peripheral blood. This TCR came from a middle-aged man with active COVID-19. This CDR3 is CASRGQGRSPLHF. The DNA for the CDR3 is TGTGCCAGCAGGGGACAAGGGCGTTCACCCCTCCACTTT.